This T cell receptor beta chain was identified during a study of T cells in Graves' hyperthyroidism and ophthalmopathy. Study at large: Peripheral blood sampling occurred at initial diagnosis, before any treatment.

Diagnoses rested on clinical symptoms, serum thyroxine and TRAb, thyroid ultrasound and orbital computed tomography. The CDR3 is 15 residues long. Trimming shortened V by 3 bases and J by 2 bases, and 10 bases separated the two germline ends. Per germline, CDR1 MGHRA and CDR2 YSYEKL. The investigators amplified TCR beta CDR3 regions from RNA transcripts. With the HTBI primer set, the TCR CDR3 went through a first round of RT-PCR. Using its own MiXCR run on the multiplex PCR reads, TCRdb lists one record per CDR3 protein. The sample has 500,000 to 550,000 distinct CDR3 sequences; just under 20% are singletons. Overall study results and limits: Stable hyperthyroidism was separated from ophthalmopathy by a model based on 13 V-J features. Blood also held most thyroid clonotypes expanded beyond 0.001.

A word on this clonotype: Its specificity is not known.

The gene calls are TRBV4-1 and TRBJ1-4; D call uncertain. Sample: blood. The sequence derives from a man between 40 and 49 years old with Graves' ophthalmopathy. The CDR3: CASSQSLGTNEKLFF. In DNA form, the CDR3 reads TGCGCCAGCAGCCAGAGTTTGGGTACTAATGAAAAACTGTTTTTT.